The next 32 T cell receptor beta chains were all read from a single sample in a study of TIL therapy for anti-PD-1-resistant metastatic lung cancer. Time point given: pre-treatment sample, taken before nivolumab and TIL therapy. Most excised metastases sampled were pleural nodules or supraclavicular lymph nodes. Sequencing used immunoSEQ v3. Sequencing was performed with immunoSEQ multiplex PCR; in TCRdb, only in-frame clones are kept and a portion is missing. The data hold 95,000 or so clones, with around 71% observed a single time. The sequencing used tumor tissue, collected at baseline. These receptors all come from a person aged 30 to 80 with non-small cell lung cancer.

V gene TRBV7-9 combines with J gene TRBJ1-2; the D is unclear. The CDR3 totals 13 residues. Trimming took 1 base from V and 7 from J, leaving 10 bases between them. Germline V CDR1 and CDR2: SEHNR, FQNEAQ (reference sequence). As DNA, the CDR3 is TGTGCCAGCAGCTTAGAAATTCCACCTGGCTACACCTTC. It encodes CASSLEIPPGYTF.

The chain has TRBV7-9 and TRBJ1-5; D is unresolved. V was pared by 4 bases and J by 1 base, with 8 bases between. The CDR3 contains 14 residues. Germline CDR1 and CDR2: SEHNR and FQNEAQ (reference sequence). Written as DNA, the CDR3 is TGTGCCAGCAGCTCGGGATCAAGCAATCAGCCCCAGCATTTT. Translated, it gives CASSSGSSNQPQHF.

The chain joins TRBV5-1 to TRBJ1-1, with 7 bases identical to TRBD1. CDR1 SGHRS and CDR2 YFSETQ come from the germline V gene. Losses at the gene ends were 2 bases for V and 0 bases for J; bases not matched to a gene: 4. The CDR3 extends over 15 amino acids. The CDR3 DNA is TGCGCCAGCAGCTTCACCGACAGGGTGAACACTGAAGCTTTCTTT. Encoded protein: CASSFTDRVNTEAFF.

V and J are TRBV30 and TRBJ2-7, with D possibly being TRBD2 (5 bases). Trimming took off 5 bases at V and 5 bases at J, with 19 bases between the two ends. CDR3 length: 14 amino acids. The germline V gene has CDR1 GTSNPN and CDR2 SVGIG (reference sequence). This chain's CDR3 is CAWSEVQRGDEQYF. The CDR3 nucleotides read TGTGCCTGGTCGGAGGTACAGCGCGGCGACGAGCAGTACTTC.

A few counts support this clone. This chain links TRBV5-1 with TRBJ1-2; D not resolved. Deletions cut 3 bases from V and 8 bases from J, with 20 bases between. The CDR3 totals 15 residues. Germline V gives CDR1 SGHRS, CDR2 YFSETQ. CDR3 sequence reads: CASSYFQQRTSGYTF. The CDR3 nucleotides are TGCGCCAGCAGCTACTTTCAACAACGGACGTCGGGCTACACCTTC.

This clone was detected a few times. The CDR3: CASSYTTDQPQHF. CDR3 sequence (DNA): TGTGCCAGCAGTTACACGACGGATCAGCCCCAGCATTTT. V gene TRBV6-2 or TRBV6-3 combines with J gene TRBJ1-5, with D unclear. V lost 2 bases to trimming and J lost 5 bases, with 7 bases between them. CDR3 length: 13 residues. Germline CDR1 MNHEY, CDR2 SVGEGT.

V is TRBV19 and J is TRBJ2-3; either TRBD1 or TRBD2 may supply D (5 bases each). This CDR3 is built from 15 residues. The germline CDR1 and CDR2 sequences are LNHDA and SQIVND (reference sequence). V was trimmed by 3 bases and J by 2 bases, leaving 12 bases between them. CDR3 nucleotides: TGTGCCAGTAGTATTTTCAGCGGACACACAGATACGCAGTATTTT. Its protein is CASSIFSGHTDTQYF.

The J gene is TRBJ2-5, the V gene TRBV5-4; the D gene could be TRBD1 or TRBD2 (6 bases each). CDR3 length: 11 residues. Trimming removed 3 bases from V and 8 bases from J, with 8 bases in between. Germline V CDR1 and CDR2: SGHNT, YYREEE (reference sequence). The CDR3 nucleotides are TGTGCCAGCAGCTCGGGGGCTACCCAGTACTTC. This translates into CASSSGATQYF.

The V call is TRBV5-1, the J call TRBJ2-7; D ambiguous. The ends were cut back, 3 bases at V and 5 bases at J, with 12 bases in the middle. This CDR3 has 13 residues. Germline V gene data show CDR1 as SGHRS and CDR2 as YFSETQ. CDR3 amino acids: CASSSGLLNEQYF. The CDR3 DNA is TGCGCCAGCAGCTCCGGGTTGCTGAACGAGCAGTACTTC.

The chain combines TRBV30 with TRBJ1-3; D is undetermined. CDR3 size: 15 residues. Between the trimmed V and J ends, which lost 3 bases and 1 base, there was a span of 13 bases. Germline loops: CDR1 GTSNPN, CDR2 SVGIG (reference sequence). In nucleotides, the CDR3 is TGTGCCTGGAGCCCAATGGGCTATTCTGGAAACACCATATATTTT. This translates into CAWSPMGYSGNTIYF.

The chain uses TRBV5-6 and TRBJ2-7, with 7 nucleotides matching TRBD1. The ends lost 2 bases at V and 6 bases at J; junction bases unmatched: 5. Germline V gene data show CDR1 as SGHDT and CDR2 as YYEEEE. CDR3 size: 13 residues. CDR3 loop: CASSFGTASEQYF. CDR3 nucleotide sequence: TGTGCCAGCAGCTTCGGGACAGCCAGCGAGCAGTACTTC.

The chain links TRBV7-8 to TRBJ2-6, with D possibly matching TRBD1 (5 bases). Germline CDR1 SGHVS, CDR2 FQNEAQ. V lost 5 bases to trimming and J lost 4 bases, with 12 bases between them. The CDR3 sequence is 15 residues long. CDR3 loop: CASSLQGAGANVLTF. For the CDR3, the DNA is TGTGCCAGCAGCCTGCAGGGTGCCGGGGCCAACGTCCTGACTTTC.

This clone turned up a few times. The rearrangement joins TRBV3-1 (or the pseudogene TRBV3-2) to TRBJ1-3; D gene uncertain. This CDR3 region has 16 residues. Germline V gene lookup returns CDR1 LGHDT and CDR2 YNNKEL (reference sequence). Deletions cut 0 bases from V and 8 bases from J, with 17 bases between. The CDR3 is CASSQDRVTVRDTIYF. CDR3 in DNA: TGTGCCAGCAGCCAAGATCGAGTCACTGTTCGGGACACCATATATTTT.

The chain couples TRBV11-3 to TRBJ2-5; 9 nucleotides line up with TRBD1. Trimming cost V 1 base and J 5 bases; bases outside gene matches: 5. The CDR3 totals 15 residues. Germline V gives CDR1 SGHNT, CDR2 YENEEA. The CDR3 nucleotides read TGTGCCAGCAGCTTAGGGAGGACAGGGGTCGAGACCCAGTACTTC. Amino acids: CASSLGRTGVETQYF.

V and J are TRBV13 and TRBJ2-3, with 7 bases aligning to TRBD2. Per germline, CDR1 PRHDT and CDR2 FYEKMQ (reference sequence). The CDR3 is 15 amino acids. Germline trimming cut 5 bases from V and 6 bases from J; bases unmatched to any gene: 11. CDR3 protein: CASSHTGTIGDTQYF. The CDR3, as DNA: TGTGCCAGCAGCCATACCGGGACTATAGGGGATACGCAGTATTTT.

The chain's CDR3 is CASSLALGMNTEAFF. Here the CDR3 DNA reads TGTGCCAGCAGCTTAGCACTAGGCATGAACACTGAAGCTTTCTTT. The chain links TRBV7-2 to TRBJ1-1, with D hard to call. Germline values: CDR1 SGHTA, CDR2 FQGNSA. V was trimmed by 0 bases and J by 0 bases, leaving 8 bases between them. The CDR3 is 15 amino acids.

The chain joins TRBV2 to TRBJ1-2; D unclear. CDR1 is SNHLY, CDR2 FYNNEI, per germline. The CDR3 is made up of 10 amino acids. The V end was cut by 6 bases, the J end by 8 bases, with 7 bases between. The CDR3 nucleotides read TGTGCCAGCAGCGGTTTGGGCTACACCTTC. Translating it yields CASSGLGYTF.

This clone was detected only a few times. V is TRBV28 and J is TRBJ1-3; 9 bases agree with TRBD1. The germline CDR1 and CDR2 sequences are MDHEN and SYDVKM. The length of the CDR3 is 13 residues. J gave up 4 bases and V 10 bases, and 5 bases lay outside the gene matches. The CDR3 reads CAIGTGIGNTIYF. The CDR3 nucleotides read TGTGCCATCGGGACAGGGATAGGAAACACCATATATTTT.

This clone was recorded a few times. The rearrangement joins TRBV2 to TRBJ1-2; D gene uncertain. CDR1 is SNHLY and CDR2 is FYNNEI in the germline V gene. The V end lost 0 bases, the J end lost 2 bases, and 4 bases lay between the germline ends. The CDR3 runs to 13 residues. DNA for the CDR3: TGTGCCAGCAGTGAAGCGCGGAACTATGGCTACACCTTC. Translated: CASSEARNYGYTF.

This clone was counted between two and nine times. The CDR3 DNA follows: TGTGCCAGTAGGAAGGACAGGGGGACCCTCAATGAGCAGTTCTTC. Translating gives CASRKDRGTLNEQFF. The chain links TRBV19 to TRBJ2-1; the match to TRBD1 covers 10 bases. V shed 6 bases, J shed 6 bases, and the junction held 8 bases outside the gene matches. The CDR3 is 15 amino acids. Per germline, CDR1 LNHDA and CDR2 SQIVND (reference sequence).

This chain uses TRBV7-9 with TRBJ1-4; D unclear. The germline V gene has CDR1 SEHNR and CDR2 FQNEAQ (reference sequence). The length of the CDR3 is 15 residues. Trimming took 5 bases from V and 5 from J, leaving 15 bases between them. The CDR3 here is CASSPFLGENEKLFF. The CDR3 DNA follows: TGTGCCAGCAGCCCCTTTTTGGGAGAAAATGAAAAACTGTTTTTT.

The chain carries TRBV18 and TRBJ1-1; no clear D gene. This CDR3 region has 13 residues. CDR1 is KGHSH, CDR2 LQKENI, per germline. V was shortened by 1 base and J by 1 base, with 4 bases between the two germline ends. CDR3 sequence reads: CASSPQENTEAFF. The CDR3 DNA sequence: TGTGCCAGCTCACCACAAGAGAACACTGAAGCTTTCTTT.

The chain links TRBV5-6 to TRBJ2-1; D is uncertain. Trimming took off 1 base at V and 5 bases at J, with 7 bases between the two ends. Germline values: CDR1 SGHDT, CDR2 YYEEEE. CDR3 length: 13 residues. The CDR3 DNA sequence: TGTGCCAGCAGCTTGAATCCCGACAATGAGCAGTTCTTC. Residues: CASSLNPDNEQFF.

The rearrangement links TRBV5-6 to TRBJ2-3; 9 bases are shared with TRBD2. The CDR3 has 17 residues. Germline V gene lookup returns CDR1 SGHDT and CDR2 YYEEEE. The V and J ends lost 0 bases and 1 base, in that order; junction bases with no gene match: 6. CDR3 sequence: CASSLDGGGVGTDTQYF. CDR3 in DNA: TGTGCCAGCAGCTTGGATGGCGGGGGGGTCGGCACAGATACGCAGTATTTT.

The chain carries TRBV4-1 and TRBJ1-4; 8 bases are a match to TRBD1. The trim removed 2 bases at V and 4 bases at J, leaving 6 bases unmatched. CDR1 MGHRA and CDR2 YSYEKL come from the germline V gene. The CDR3 has 16 amino acids. CDR3 protein: CASSQIPGQDNEKLFF. The CDR3 DNA is TGCGCCAGCAGCCAAATCCCGGGACAGGATAATGAAAAACTGTTTTTT.

With respect to this clone: The sample contains more than one DNA sequence encoding this CDR3. The chain recombines TRBV28 with TRBJ2-7; D gene unclear. V was pared by 2 bases and J by 7 bases, with 6 bases between. CDR1 MDHEN and CDR2 SYDVKM come from the germline V gene. The CDR3 has 11 residues. CDR3 nucleotide sequence: TGTGCCAGCAGTTTACGGTATGAGCAGTACTTC. This sequence encodes CASSLRYEQYF. Variable domain in full (rest from reference TRBV28 and TRBJ2-7): DVKVTQSSRYLVKRTGEKVFLECVQDMDHENMFWYRQDPGLGLRLIYFSYDVKMKEKGDIPEGYSVSREKKERFSLILESASTNQTSMYLCASSLRYEQYFGPGTRLTVT.

This clone occurred a few times. The chain couples TRBV4-1 to TRBJ2-7, with D perhaps assigned TRBD1 or TRBD2 (5 bases each). The CDR3 has 16 amino acids. The V end was cut by 1 base, the J end by 0 bases, with 13 bases between. The germline CDR1 and CDR2 sequences are MGHRA and YSYEKL. This chain's CDR3 is CASSQGWDPDSYEQYF. The CDR3 region has the DNA TGCGCCAGCAGCCAAGGCTGGGACCCAGACTCCTACGAGCAGTACTTC.

The genes are TRBV28 and TRBJ2-3; 10 positions match TRBD1. This CDR3 is 18 amino acids long. In germline, CDR1 is MDHEN, CDR2 SYDVKM. J lost 4 bases, V lost 3 bases, and 13 bases had no gene match. This CDR3 reads CASSFVSTGGVVADTQYF. CDR3 in DNA: TGTGCCAGCAGTTTCGTCTCGACAGGGGGCGTAGTGGCAGATACGCAGTATTTT.

This clone has only a few counts. For the CDR3, the DNA is TGTGCCAGCAGCTTTATGCCCCCCCAAGTGGAAGCTTTCTTT. Its translation is CASSFMPPQVEAFF. The V gene is TRBV28, the J gene TRBJ1-1; D not certain. The germline V and J ends were trimmed by 6 bases and 8 bases, with 19 bases remaining between them. Looked up from germline, CDR1 is MDHEN and CDR2 is SYDVKM. The CDR3 contains 14 residues.

The J gene is TRBJ1-5, the V gene TRBV6-6, with D possibly being TRBD1 (5 bases). Trimming stripped 6 bases from V and 2 bases from J, with 17 bases between. The length of the CDR3 is 16 residues. Germline CDR1 reads MNHNY; CDR2 reads SVGAGI (reference sequence). In DNA form, the CDR3 reads TGTGCCAGCAGCTCCGACGGGACGCCTGGCAATCAGCCCCAGCATTTT. Residues: CASSSDGTPGNQPQHF.

This clone was recorded at least ten times. The chain has TRBV30 and TRBJ2-3; D not resolved. The germline gives CDR1 GTSNPN, CDR2 SVGIG (reference sequence). There are 13 residues in the CDR3. V dropped 3 bases and J dropped 4 bases, with 11 bases sitting between them. CDR3 sequence (DNA): TGTGCCTGGAGCCTGTATGGGTCAGATACGCAGTATTTT. As protein: CAWSLYGSDTQYF. The full variable domain, in which reference TRBV30 and TRBJ2-3 provide the parts outside the CDR3, is SQTIHQWPATLVQPVGSPLSLECTVEGTSNPNLYWYRQAAGRGLQLLFYSVGIGQISSEVPQNLSASRPQDRQFILSSKKLLLSDSGFYLCAWSLYGSDTQYFGPGTRLTVL.

The chain employs TRBV18 and TRBJ2-3, with 8 bases identical to TRBD2. Unmatched junction bases numbered 0, after V lost 2 bases and J lost 5 bases. The germline V gene encodes CDR1 KGHSH and CDR2 LQKENI. This CDR3 has 13 amino acids. The CDR3 region is CASSPTSGDTQYF. CDR3 bases: TGTGCCAGCTCACCAACTAGCGGAGATACGCAGTATTTT.